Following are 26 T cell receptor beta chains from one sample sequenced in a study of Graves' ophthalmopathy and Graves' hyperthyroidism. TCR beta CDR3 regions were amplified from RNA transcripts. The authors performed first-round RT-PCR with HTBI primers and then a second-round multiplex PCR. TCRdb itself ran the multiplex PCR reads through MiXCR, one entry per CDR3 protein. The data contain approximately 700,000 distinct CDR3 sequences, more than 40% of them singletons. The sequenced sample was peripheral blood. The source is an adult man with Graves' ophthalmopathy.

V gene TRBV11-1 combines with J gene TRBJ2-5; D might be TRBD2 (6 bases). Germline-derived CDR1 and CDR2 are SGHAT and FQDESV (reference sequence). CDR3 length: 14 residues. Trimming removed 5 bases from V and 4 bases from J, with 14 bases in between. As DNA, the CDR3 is TGTGCCAGCAGCGAGACTAGTCGGGTAGAGACCCAGTACTTC. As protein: CASSETSRVETQYF.

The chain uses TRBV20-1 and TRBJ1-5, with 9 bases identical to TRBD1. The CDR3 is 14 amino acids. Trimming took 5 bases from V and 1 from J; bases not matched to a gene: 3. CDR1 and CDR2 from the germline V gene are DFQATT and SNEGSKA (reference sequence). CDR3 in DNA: TGCAGTGCTTCGGGGACAGGGAGCAATCAGCCCCAGCATTTT. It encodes CSASGTGSNQPQHF.

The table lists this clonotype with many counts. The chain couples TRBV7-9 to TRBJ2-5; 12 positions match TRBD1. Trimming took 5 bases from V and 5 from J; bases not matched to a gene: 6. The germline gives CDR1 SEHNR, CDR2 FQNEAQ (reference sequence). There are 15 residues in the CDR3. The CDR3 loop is CASSTRDRGPETQYF. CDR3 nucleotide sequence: TGTGCCAGCAGCACCCGGGACAGGGGGCCGGAGACCCAGTACTTC.

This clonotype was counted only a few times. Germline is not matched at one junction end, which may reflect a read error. The CDR3 DNA follows: TGTGCCAGTAACCGAGACACATCCACCAGGGAGCTGTTTTTT. This codes for CASNRDTSTRELFF. This chain uses TRBV19 with TRBJ2-2; D call uncertain. The CDR3 totals 14 residues. CDR1 LNHDA and CDR2 SQIVND come from the germline V gene (reference sequence).

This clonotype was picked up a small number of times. The CDR3 coding sequence is TGTGCCAGTAGTATAGCCGGGACAGAACTTTGGAGCTATGGCTACACCTTC. It is translated as CASSIAGTELWSYGYTF. This chain connects TRBV19 to TRBJ1-2; 7 bases align to TRBD1. J was trimmed by 4 bases and V by 1 base; bases with no gene match: 12. CDR3 size: 17 residues. Germline V gene sequence: CDR1 LNHDA, CDR2 SQIVND (reference sequence). Together with reference TRBV19 and TRBJ1-2, the CDR3 gives the full variable domain: DGGITQSPKYLFRKEGQNVTLSCEQNLNHDAMYWYRQDPGQGLRLIYYSQIVNDFQKGDIAEGYSVSREKKESFPLTVTSAQKNPTAFYLCASSIAGTELWSYGYTFGSGTRLTVV.

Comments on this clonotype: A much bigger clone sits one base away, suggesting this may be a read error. The CDR3 DNA reads TGTGCCAGCAGTGTTGATAGCAGGAGGGAGACCGGGGAGCTGTTTTTT. Translated, it gives CASSVDSRRETGELFF. The chain joins TRBV2 to TRBJ2-2, with a weak D call TRBD2 (6 bases). The CDR3 contains 16 residues. Germline CDR1 reads SNHLY; CDR2 reads FYNNEI. V lost 4 bases, J lost 5 bases, and 17 bases lay in between.

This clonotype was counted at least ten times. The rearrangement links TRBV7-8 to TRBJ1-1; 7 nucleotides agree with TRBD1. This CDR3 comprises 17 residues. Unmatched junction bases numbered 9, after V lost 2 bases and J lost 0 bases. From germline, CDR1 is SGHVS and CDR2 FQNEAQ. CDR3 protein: CASSLTRTGPMNTEAFF. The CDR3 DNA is TGTGCCAGCAGCTTAACGCGGACAGGACCTATGAACACTGAAGCTTTCTTT.

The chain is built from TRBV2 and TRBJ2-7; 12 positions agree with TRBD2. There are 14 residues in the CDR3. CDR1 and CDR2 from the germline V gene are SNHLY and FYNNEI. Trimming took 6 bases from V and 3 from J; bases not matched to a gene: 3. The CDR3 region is CASRLAGGFYEQYF. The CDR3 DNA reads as TGTGCCAGCAGACTAGCGGGGGGATTCTACGAGCAGTACTTC.

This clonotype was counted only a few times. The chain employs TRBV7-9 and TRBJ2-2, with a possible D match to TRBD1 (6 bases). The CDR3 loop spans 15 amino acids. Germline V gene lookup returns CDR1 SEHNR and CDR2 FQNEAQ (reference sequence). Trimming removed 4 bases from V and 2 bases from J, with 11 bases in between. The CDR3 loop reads CASSSDRTNTGELFF. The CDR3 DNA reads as TGTGCCAGCAGCTCCGACAGGACTAACACCGGGGAGCTGTTTTTT.

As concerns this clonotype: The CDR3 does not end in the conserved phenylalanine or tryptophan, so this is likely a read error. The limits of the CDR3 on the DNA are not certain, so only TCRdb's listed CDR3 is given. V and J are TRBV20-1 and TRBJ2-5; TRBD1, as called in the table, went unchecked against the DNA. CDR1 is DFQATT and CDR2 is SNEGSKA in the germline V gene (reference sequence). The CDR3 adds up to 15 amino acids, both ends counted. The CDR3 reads CSARVDSNYGYTFGS.

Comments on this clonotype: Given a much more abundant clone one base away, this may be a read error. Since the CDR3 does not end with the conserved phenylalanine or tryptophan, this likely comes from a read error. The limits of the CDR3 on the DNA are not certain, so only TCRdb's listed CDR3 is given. CDR3 amino acids: CASRQPGQGRGEYL. This sequence joins TRBV2 and TRBJ2-5; the D call of TRBD1 is as the table states it, not checked on the DNA. 14 amino acids form the CDR3, both terminal residues included. Germline V gene sequence: CDR1 SNHLY, CDR2 FYNNEI.

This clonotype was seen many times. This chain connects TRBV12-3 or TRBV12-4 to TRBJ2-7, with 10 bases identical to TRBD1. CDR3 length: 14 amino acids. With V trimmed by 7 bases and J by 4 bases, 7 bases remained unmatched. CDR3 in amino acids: CASTEGQGRYEQYF. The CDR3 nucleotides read TGTGCCAGCACCGAGGGACAGGGGAGGTACGAGCAGTACTTC.

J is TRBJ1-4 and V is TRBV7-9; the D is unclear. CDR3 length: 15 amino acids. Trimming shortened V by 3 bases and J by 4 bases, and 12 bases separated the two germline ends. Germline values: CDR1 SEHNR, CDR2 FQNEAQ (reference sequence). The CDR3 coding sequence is TGTGCCAGCAGCTTCGGATCGTCGGATAATGAAAAACTGTTTTTT. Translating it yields CASSFGSSDNEKLFF.

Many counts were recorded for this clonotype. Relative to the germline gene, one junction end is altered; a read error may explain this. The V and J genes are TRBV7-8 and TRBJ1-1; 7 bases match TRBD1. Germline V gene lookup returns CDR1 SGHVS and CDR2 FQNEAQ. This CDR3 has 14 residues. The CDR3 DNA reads TGCGCCAGCAGCCAAGTAGGGGGCGGTACTGAAGCTTTCTTT. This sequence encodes CASSQVGGGTEAFF.

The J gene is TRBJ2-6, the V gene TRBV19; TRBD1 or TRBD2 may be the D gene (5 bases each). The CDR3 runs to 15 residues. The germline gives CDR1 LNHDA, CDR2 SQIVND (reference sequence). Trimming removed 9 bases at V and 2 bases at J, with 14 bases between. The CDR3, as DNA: TGTGCCAGCAGTTTTCAGGGAGCTGGGGCCAACGTCCTGACTTTC. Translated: CASSFQGAGANVLTF. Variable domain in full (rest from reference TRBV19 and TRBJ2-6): DGGITQSPKYLFRKEGQNVTLSCEQNLNHDAMYWYRQDPGQGLRLIYYSQIVNDFQKGDIAEGYSVSREKKESFPLTVTSAQKNPTAFYLCASSFQGAGANVLTFGAGSRLTVL.

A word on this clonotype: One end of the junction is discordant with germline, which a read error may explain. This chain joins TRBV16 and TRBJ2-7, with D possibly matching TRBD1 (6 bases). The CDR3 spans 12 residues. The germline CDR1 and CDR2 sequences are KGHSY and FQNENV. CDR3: CASSQSFRGPHF. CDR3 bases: TGTGCCAGCAGCCAATCTTTCAGGGGTCCCCACTTC.

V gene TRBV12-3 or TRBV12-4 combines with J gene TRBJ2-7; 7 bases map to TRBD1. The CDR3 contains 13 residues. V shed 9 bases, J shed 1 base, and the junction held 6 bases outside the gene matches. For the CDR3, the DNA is TGTGCCAGTTTGGGACAGACGTCCTACGAGCAGTACTTC. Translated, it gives CASLGQTSYEQYF.

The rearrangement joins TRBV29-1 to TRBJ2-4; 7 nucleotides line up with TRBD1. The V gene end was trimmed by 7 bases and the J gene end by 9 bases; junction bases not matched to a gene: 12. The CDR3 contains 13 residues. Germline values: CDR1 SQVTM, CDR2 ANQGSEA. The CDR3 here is CSAKEGAMGIQYF. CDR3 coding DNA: TGCAGCGCCAAAGAGGGGGCTATGGGCATTCAGTACTTC.

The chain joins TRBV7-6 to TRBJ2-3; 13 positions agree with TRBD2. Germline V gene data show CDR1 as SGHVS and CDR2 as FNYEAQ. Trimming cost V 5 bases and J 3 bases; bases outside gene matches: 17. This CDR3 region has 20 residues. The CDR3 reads CASSQRAGTSGTSWTDTQYF. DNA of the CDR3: TGTGCCAGCAGCCAACGGGCCGGGACTAGCGGGACGTCCTGGACAGATACGCAGTATTTT.

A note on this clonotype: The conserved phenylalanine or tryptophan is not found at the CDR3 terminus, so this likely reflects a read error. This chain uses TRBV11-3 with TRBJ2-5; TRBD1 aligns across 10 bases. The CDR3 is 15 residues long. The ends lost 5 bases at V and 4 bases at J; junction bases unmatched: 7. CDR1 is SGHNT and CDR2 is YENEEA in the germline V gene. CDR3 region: CASSQGDRGRETQYS. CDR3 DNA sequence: TGTGCCAGCAGCCAAGGGGACAGGGGTCGAGAGACCCAGTACTCC.

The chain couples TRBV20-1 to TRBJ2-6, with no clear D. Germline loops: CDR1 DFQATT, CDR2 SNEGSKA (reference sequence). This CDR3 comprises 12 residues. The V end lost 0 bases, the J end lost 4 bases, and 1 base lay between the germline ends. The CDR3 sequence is CSAREGANVLTF. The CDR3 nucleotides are TGCAGTGCTAGAGAGGGGGCCAACGTCCTGACTTTC.

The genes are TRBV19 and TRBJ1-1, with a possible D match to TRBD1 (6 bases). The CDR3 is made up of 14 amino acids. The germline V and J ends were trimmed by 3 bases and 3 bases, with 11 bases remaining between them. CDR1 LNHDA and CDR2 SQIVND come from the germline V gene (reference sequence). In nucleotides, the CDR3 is TGTGCCAGTAGTATCGTACAGGGACACACTGAAGCTTTCTTT. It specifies CASSIVQGHTEAFF.

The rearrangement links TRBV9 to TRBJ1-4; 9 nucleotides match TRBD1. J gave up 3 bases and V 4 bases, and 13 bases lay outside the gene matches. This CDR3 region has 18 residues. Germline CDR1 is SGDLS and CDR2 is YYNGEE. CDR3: CASSLDGDREGPNEKLFF. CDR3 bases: TGTGCCAGCAGCTTAGATGGGGACAGGGAAGGCCCTAATGAAAAACTGTTTTTT.

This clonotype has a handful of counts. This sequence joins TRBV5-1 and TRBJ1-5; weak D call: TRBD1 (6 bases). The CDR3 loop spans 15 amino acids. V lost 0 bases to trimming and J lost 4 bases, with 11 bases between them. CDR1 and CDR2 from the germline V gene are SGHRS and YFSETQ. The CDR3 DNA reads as TGCGCCAGCAGCTTGGAGGGGACAAGGAATCAGCCCCAGCATTTT. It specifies CASSLEGTRNQPQHF. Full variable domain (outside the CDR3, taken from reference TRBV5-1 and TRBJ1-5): KAGVTQTPRYLIKTRGQQVTLSCSPISGHRSVSWYQQTPGQGLQFLFEYFSETQRNKGNFPGRFSGRQFSNSRSEMNVSTLELGDSALYLCASSLEGTRNQPQHFGDGTRLSIL.

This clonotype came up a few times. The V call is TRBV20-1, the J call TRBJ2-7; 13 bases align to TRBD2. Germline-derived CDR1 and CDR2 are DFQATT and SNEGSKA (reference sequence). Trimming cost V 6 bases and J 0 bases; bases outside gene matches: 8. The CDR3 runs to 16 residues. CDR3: CSAGLAGVSFSYEQYF. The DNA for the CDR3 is TGCAGTGCAGGACTAGCGGGAGTTTCGTTCTCCTACGAGCAGTACTTC.

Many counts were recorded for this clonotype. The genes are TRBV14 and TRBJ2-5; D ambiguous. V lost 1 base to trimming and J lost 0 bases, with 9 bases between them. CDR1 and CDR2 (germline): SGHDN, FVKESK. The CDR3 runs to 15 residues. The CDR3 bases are TGTGCCAGCAGCCAAGTCCCCAGACACCAAGAGACCCAGTACTTC. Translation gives CASSQVPRHQETQYF.